What follows is one T cell receptor (beta chain) and its context. These data belong to a study of shared clonotypes between healthy human individuals. Sequencing was performed with immunoSEQ multiplex PCR; in TCRdb, only in-frame clones are kept and a portion is missing. Here the sample spans 1.5 million to 2.5 million clones, approximately 94% being singletons. The CDR3 runs to 14 residues. With 0 bases removed from V and 5 bases from J, the gap between germline ends came to 12 bases. The V gene's germline CDR1 is SGHRS and CDR2 YFSETQ. Only CD45RO-negative cells positively selected for CCR7 counted as naive CD8 cells, so terminally differentiated effector memory CD45RA+ cells were excluded.

This receptor was taken from a man between 18 and 29 years old in good health. Input material: naive CD8+ T cells sorted from blood. The rearrangement joins TRBV5-1 to TRBJ2-7; D might be TRBD2 (6 bases). This chain's CDR3 is CASSLVGGSHEQYF. The CDR3 DNA sequence: TGCGCCAGCAGCTTGGTCGGAGGGAGTCACGAGCAGTACTTC.